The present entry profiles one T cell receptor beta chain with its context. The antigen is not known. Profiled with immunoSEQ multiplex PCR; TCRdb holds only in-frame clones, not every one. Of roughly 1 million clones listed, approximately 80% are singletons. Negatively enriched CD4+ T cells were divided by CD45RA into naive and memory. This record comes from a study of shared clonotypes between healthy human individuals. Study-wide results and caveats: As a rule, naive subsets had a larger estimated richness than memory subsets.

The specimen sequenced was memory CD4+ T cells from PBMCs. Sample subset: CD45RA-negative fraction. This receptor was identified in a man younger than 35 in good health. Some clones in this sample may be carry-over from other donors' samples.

CDR3 protein: CASSLAGLGNIQYF. The CDR3 DNA follows: TGCGCCAGCAGCTTGGCAGGGTTAGGGAACATTCAGTACTTC. This chain joins TRBV5-1 and TRBJ2-4, with D possibly being TRBD1 (5 bases). Germline loops: CDR1 SGHRS, CDR2 YFSETQ. This CDR3 comprises 14 residues. With 0 bases removed from V and 7 bases from J, the gap between germline ends came to 11 bases.